The entry that follows covers one TCR beta chain sequence. Its target is unknown. The sample originates from a study of blood T cells in healthy people across ages. Study in general: There was about one barcoded beta molecule captured by template switching per two T cells. Study results and caveats: Possibly confounding the expanded clonotype changes was the fact that donor CMV status was unknown. More naive CD4+ cells and higher diversity were found in long-lived than in aged donors.

V lost 1 base to trimming and J lost 4 bases, with 8 bases between them. This CDR3 region has 15 residues. Per the germline V gene, CDR1 is SGHAT and CDR2 is FQNNGV. For the second PCR, which ran for roughly 6 to 12 cycles, a sample-barcoded 5' primer and a J-beta primer mix were used. A template-switch adaptor with 12 random nucleotides tagged each cDNA molecule. TCRdb redid the calling of the 5' RACE reads with MiXCR, one entry per CDR3 protein. Of 850,000 to 1,000,000 distinct CDR3 sequences in the sample, roughly 48% were seen once. The rearrangement joins TRBV11-2 to TRBJ2-6; tentatively, D is TRBD1 (6 bases). This TCR was sampled from a young man in good health. Material for sequencing was blood. The CDR3 bases are TGTGCCAGCAGCTTAGGACAGGCCGGGGCCAACGTCCTGACTTTC. Protein: CASSLGQAGANVLTF.